This paragraph reports one T cell receptor (beta chain). Per germline, CDR1 SGHTS and CDR2 YDEGEE. Trimming left V 2 bases short and J 4 bases short, with 11 bases between. This CDR3 comprises 14 residues. These data are taken from a study of blood T cell repertoires in COVID-19. The wider study: The origin of the acute and convalescent COVID-19 samples was the United States, Italy and Spain.

Authors' processing steps: Reference gene primer amplification gave estimated nucleated cell counts. Method: immunoSEQ multiplex PCR; TCRdb's copy keeps in-frame clones and lacks some. V and J calls and clone size come straight from that table; D and trimming were deduced from the DNA. The sample holds about 68,000 clones, roughly nine tenths seen once. Sequenced input: peripheral blood. The chain carries TRBV5-8 and TRBJ2-3; a possible D gene is TRBD2 (5 bases). The origin of this receptor is a man aged 40-55 years with COVID-19, enrolled during active disease. CDR3 DNA: TGTGCCAGCAGCTTACAACTAGGACCAGATACGCAGTATTTT. It translates to CASSLQLGPDTQYF.